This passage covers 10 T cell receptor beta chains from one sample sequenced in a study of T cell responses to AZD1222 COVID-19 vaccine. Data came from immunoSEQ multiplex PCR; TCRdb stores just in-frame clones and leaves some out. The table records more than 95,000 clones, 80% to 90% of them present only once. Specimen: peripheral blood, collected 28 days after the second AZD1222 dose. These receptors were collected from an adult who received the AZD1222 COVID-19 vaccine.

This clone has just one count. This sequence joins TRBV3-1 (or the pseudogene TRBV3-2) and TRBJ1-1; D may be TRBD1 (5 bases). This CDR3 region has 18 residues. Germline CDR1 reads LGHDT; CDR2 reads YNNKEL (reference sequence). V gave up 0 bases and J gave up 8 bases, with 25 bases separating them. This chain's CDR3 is CASSQDFPGLHRPKEAFF. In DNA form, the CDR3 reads TGTGCCAGCAGCCAAGATTTCCCAGGCCTGCACAGGCCTAAGGAAGCTTTCTTT.

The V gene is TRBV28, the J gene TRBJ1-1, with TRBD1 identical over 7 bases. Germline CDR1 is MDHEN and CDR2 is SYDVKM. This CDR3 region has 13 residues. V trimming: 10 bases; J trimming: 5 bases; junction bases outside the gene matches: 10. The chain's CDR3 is CATQRQGRTEAFF. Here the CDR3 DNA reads TGTGCCACCCAGAGACAGGGAAGGACTGAAGCTTTCTTT.

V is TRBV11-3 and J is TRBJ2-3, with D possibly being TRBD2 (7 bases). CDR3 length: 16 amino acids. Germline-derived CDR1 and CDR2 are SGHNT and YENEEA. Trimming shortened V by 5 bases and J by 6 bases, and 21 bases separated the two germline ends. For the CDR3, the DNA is TGTGCCAGCAGCACCCGGTGGGGGGGCGATTCGGATACGCAGTATTTT. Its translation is CASSTRWGGDSDTQYF.

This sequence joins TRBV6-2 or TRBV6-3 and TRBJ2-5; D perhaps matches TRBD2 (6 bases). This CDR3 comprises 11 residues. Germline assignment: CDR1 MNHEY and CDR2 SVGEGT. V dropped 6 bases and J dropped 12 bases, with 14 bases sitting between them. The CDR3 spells CASSSRDSKYF. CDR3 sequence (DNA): TGTGCCAGCAGCTCCCGGGACTCCAAGTACTTC.

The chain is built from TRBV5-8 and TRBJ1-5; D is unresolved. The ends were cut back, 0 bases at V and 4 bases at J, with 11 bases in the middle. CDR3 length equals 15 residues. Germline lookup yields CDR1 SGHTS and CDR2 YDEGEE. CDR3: CASSLGLGGNQPQHF. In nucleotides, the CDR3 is TGTGCCAGCAGCTTGGGGCTTGGAGGGAATCAGCCCCAGCATTTT.

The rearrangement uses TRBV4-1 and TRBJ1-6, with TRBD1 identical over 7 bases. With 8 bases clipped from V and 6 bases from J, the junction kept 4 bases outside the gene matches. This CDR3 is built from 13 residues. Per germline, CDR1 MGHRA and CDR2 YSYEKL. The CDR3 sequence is CASAGQPNSPLHF. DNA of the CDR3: TGCGCCAGCGCGGGACAGCCTAATTCACCCCTCCACTTT.

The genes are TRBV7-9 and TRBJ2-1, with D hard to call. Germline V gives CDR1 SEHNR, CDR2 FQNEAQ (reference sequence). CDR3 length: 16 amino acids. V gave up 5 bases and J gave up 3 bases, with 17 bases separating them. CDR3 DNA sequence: TGTGCCAGCAGCATTACCGGCCCTACCCACTACAATGAGCAGTTCTTC. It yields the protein CASSITGPTHYNEQFF.

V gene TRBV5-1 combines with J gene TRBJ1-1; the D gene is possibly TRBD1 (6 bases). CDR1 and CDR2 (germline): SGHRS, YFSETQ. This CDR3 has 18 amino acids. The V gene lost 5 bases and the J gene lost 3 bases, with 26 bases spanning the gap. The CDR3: CASSLGTIGDLRDTEAFF. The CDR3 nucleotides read TGCGCCAGCAGTCTCGGGACAATCGGGGACCTTCGGGACACTGAAGCTTTCTTT. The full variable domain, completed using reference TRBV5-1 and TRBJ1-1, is KAGVTQTPRYLIKTRGQQVTLSCSPISGHRSVSWYQQTPGQGLQFLFEYFSETQRNKGNFPGRFSGRQFSNSRSEMNVSTLELGDSALYLCASSLGTIGDLRDTEAFFGQGTRLTVV.

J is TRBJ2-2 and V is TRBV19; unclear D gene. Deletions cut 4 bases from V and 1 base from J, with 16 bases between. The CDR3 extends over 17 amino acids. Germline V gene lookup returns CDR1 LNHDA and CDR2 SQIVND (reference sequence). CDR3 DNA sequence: TGTGCCAGTAGTACCCGAGGACCCTCATTGAACACCGGGGAGCTGTTTTTT. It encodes CASSTRGPSLNTGELFF.

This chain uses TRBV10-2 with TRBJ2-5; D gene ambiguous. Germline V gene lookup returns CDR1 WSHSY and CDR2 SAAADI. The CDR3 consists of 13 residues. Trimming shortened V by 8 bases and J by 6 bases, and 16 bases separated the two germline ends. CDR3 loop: CASRVKDGKTQYF. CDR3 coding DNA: TGCGCCAGCCGGGTAAAGGATGGGAAGACCCAGTACTTC.